Sequencing of this TCR beta chain was carried out in a study of CD8+ T cells in alopecia areata. Study details: Treatment comprised oral tofacitinib, 5 to 10 mg twice daily, in treated patients. Study conclusions and caveats: The presence of one nonresponder keeps the tie between baseline CD8+ expansion and response uncertain. Expanded CD8+ clones among the top 100, as well as scalp clonality, were significantly decreased by tofacitinib.

The sample's treatment: oral pan-JAK inhibitor, 5-10 mg twice daily. It was from alopecia areata patients that lesional scalp punch biopsies and peripheral blood were collected. Germline assignment: CDR1 MNHNY and CDR2 SVGAGI (reference sequence). Between the trimmed V and J ends, which lost 8 bases and 2 bases, there was a span of 10 bases. This CDR3 comprises 13 residues. It was cDNA, reverse transcribed from extracted RNA, that served as the sequencing template. The repertoire was sequenced with immunoSEQ multiplex PCR; TCRdb's copy has only in-frame clones and lacks some. The repertoire has roughly 200,000 clones, 35% to 40% of them found once; the top ten carry 0.48%. This clone has a handful of counts. Its antigen is currently unknown.

The receptor comes from a human donor with alopecia areata. Specimen: CD4+ T cells sorted from blood, collected at approximately week 30, from a patient treated with tofacitinib. This chain connects TRBV6-6 to TRBJ1-5, with no clear D. The CDR3 here is CASREDGNQPQHF. The CDR3 DNA reads TGTGCCAGCCGGGAGGACGGCAATCAGCCCCAGCATTTT.